These T cell receptor beta chains were read from a single sample in a study of tumor and adjacent non-tumor tissue in lung cancer. TCRdb reprocessed the multiplex PCR reads with MiXCR, giving one entry per CDR3 protein. The sample includes fewer than 120,000 distinct CDR3 sequences, approximately 80% of them seen just once. The material sequenced was lung tumor tissue. These receptors were taken from a man in his 70s with non-small cell lung cancer. The CDR3 runs from the conserved cysteine through the conserved F or W. Fields, in order: V gene, CDR3 protein.

V gene: TRBV12-5
CDR3 protein: CASGPNPEEQHF

V gene: TRBV5-1
CDR3 protein: CTSSLEGNEGQHF

V gene: TRBV7-9
CDR3 protein: CASSFLAGGPSGYNEQFF

V gene: TRBV29-1
CDR3 protein: CSAITGGPNSGALF

V gene: TRBV11-3
CDR3 protein: CASSQSGVHDYTF

V gene: TRBV11-3
CDR3 protein: CTSSLKRGWMNTETFF

V gene: TRBV6-2/TRBV6-3
CDR3 protein: CVSTPGPREGQPQHF

V gene: TRBV11-2
CDR3 protein: CTSTLNPGGPEQYF

V gene: TRBV11-2
CDR3 protein: CVNSQWIEREQYF

V gene: TRBV29-1
CDR3 protein: CSATDGFF

V gene: TRBV10-3
CDR3 protein: CAITGQAAPDTGELFF

V gene: TRBV28
CDR3 protein: CASSPRDGQNYEQYF

V gene: TRBV4-2
CDR3 protein: CASSSSLGTDLYKQYF

V gene: TRBV6-2/TRBV6-3
CDR3 protein: CTSSSRLKTQYF

V gene: TRBV4-1
CDR3 protein: CASSQDRGGMGPYKQYF

V gene: TRBV4-2
CDR3 protein: CASSRAGGPHEQYF

V gene: TRBV5-6
CDR3 protein: CVSSWNFRGETQYF

V gene: TRBV6-2/TRBV6-3
CDR3 protein: CASARRSYSEQFF

V gene: TRBV10-3
CDR3 protein: CAISSAGHEQYF

V gene: TRBV6-1
CDR3 protein: CANCDPGQLNNEQFF

V gene: TRBV11-2
CDR3 protein: CASSTGLLATEAIF

V gene: TRBV4-1
CDR3 protein: CASSRILAGEGDVQYF

V gene: TRBV11-2
CDR3 protein: CASNRSGTSSEKLFF

V gene: TRBV9
CDR3 protein: CASSVELVSSPLHF

V gene: TRBV7-8
CDR3 protein: CASSLVLWDEQFF

V gene: TRBV6-6
CDR3 protein: CASHATGRQPLHF

V gene: TRBV10-2
CDR3 protein: CVSNEGFGGRSDEQYF

V gene: TRBV6-2/TRBV6-3
CDR3 protein: CASTTRHTGELFF

V gene: TRBV20-1
CDR3 protein: CSVLAGGQEFEQFF

V gene: TRBV12-3/TRBV12-4
CDR3 protein: CASSSRRGAYGAFF

V gene: TRBV20-1
CDR3 protein: CTIAVGGTQYF

V gene: TRBV28
CDR3 protein: CASNWPSWQGARGGMNTEAFF

V gene: TRBV6-6
CDR3 protein: CASSYRGRRAAGELFF

V gene: TRBV6-1
CDR3 protein: CASSEIRVNLGNQPQHF

V gene: TRBV6-6
CDR3 protein: CVSSSETGEYGYTF

V gene: TRBV4-1
CDR3 protein: CASSQEPTGISKTQYF

V gene: TRBV12-3/TRBV12-4
CDR3 protein: CASSPGQDIPPLHF

V gene: TRBV11-3
CDR3 protein: CASSDDRSDTQYF

V gene: TRBV29-1
CDR3 protein: CSVDDDTYEQHF

V gene: TRBV6-5
CDR3 protein: CASSYMDRVTSLHF

V gene: TRBV10-3
CDR3 protein: CTISGAGNPYEHYF